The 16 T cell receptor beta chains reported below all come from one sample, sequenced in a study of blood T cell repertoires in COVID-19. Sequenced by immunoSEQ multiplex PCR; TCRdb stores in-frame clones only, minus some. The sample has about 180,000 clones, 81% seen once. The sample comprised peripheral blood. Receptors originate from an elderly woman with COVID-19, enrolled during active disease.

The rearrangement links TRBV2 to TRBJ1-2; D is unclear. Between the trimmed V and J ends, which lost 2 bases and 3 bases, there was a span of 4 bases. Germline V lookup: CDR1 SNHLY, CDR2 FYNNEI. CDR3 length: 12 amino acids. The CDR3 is CASSERYYGYTF. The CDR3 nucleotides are TGTGCCAGCAGTGAACGTTACTATGGCTACACCTTC.

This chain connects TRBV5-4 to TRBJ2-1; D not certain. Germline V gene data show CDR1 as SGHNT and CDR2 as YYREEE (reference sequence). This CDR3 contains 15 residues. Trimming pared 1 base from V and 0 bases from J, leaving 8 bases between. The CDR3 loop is CASSLTQASYNEQFF. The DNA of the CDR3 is TGTGCCAGCAGCTTGACTCAGGCCTCCTACAATGAGCAGTTCTTC.

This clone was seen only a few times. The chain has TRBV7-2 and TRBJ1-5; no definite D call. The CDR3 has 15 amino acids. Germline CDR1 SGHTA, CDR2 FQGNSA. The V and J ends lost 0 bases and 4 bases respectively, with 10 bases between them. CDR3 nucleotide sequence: TGTGCCAGCAGCTTAGCCCGGGGTCCTAATCAGCCCCAGCATTTT. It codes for CASSLARGPNQPQHF.

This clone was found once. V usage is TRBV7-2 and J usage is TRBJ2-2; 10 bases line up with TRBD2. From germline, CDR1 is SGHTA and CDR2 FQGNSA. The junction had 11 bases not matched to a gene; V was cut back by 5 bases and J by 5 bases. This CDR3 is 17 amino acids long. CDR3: CASSRWGALAGTGELFF. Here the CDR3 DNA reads TGTGCCAGCAGCCGCTGGGGGGCACTAGCGGGGACCGGGGAGCTGTTTTTT.

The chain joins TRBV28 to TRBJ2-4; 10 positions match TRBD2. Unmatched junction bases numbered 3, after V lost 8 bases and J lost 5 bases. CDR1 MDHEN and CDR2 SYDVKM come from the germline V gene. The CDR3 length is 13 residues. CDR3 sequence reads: CASSSGSENIQYF. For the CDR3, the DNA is TGTGCCAGCTCTAGCGGGAGTGAAAACATTCAGTACTTC.

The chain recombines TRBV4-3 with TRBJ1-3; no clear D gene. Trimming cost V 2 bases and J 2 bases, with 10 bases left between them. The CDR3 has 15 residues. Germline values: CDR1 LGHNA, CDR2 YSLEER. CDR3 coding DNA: TGCGCCAGCAGCCAAAGTCCCGGGACTGGAAACACCATATATTTT. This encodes CASSQSPGTGNTIYF.

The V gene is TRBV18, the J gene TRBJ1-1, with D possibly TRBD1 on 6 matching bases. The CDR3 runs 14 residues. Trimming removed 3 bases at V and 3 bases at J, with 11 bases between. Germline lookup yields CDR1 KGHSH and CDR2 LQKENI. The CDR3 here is CASSPRHRDTEAFF. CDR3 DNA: TGTGCCAGCTCACCGCGCCACAGGGACACTGAAGCTTTCTTT.

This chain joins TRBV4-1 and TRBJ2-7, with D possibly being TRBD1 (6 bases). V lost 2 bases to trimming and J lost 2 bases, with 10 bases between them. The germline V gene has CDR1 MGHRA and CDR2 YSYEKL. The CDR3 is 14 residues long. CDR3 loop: CASSQNTGTYEQYF. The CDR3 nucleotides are TGCGCCAGCAGCCAAAATACAGGGACCTACGAGCAGTACTTC.

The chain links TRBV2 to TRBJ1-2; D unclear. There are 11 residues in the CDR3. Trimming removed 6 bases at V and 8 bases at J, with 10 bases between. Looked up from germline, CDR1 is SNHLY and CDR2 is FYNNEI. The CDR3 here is CASRGVAGYTF. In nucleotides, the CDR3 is TGTGCCAGCAGGGGAGTCGCGGGCTACACCTTC.

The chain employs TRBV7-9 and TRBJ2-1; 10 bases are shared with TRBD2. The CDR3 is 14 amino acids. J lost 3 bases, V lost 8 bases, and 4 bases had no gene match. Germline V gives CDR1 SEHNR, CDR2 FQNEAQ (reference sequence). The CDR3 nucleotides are TGTGCCAGCCTTAGCGGGGGGAGCTACAATGAGCAGTTCTTC. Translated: CASLSGGSYNEQFF.

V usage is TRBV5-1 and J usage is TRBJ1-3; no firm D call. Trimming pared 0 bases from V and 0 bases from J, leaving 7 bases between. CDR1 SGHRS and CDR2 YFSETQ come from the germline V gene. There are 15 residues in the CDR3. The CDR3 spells CASSLGQNSGNTIYF. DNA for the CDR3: TGCGCCAGCAGCTTGGGCCAGAACTCTGGAAACACCATATATTTT.

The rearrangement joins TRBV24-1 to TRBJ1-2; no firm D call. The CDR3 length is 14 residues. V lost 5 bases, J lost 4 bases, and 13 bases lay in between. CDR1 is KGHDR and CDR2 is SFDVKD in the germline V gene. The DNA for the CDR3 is TGTGCCACCAGTGCCCAATCCGGCGGCTATGGCTACACCTTC. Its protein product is CATSAQSGGYGYTF.

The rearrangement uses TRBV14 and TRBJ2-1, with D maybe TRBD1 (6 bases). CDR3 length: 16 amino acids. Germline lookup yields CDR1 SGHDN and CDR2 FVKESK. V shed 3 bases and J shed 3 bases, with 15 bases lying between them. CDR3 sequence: CASSQRSGQSYNEQFF. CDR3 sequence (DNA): TGTGCCAGCAGCCAGAGATCTGGACAGAGCTACAATGAGCAGTTCTTC.

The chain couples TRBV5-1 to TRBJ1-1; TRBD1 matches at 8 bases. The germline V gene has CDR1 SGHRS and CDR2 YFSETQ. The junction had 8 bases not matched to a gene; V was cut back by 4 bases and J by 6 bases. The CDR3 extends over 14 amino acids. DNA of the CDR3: TGCGCCAGCAGCCCCGGACAGGGAGGGGCTGAAGCTTTCTTT. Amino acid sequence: CASSPGQGGAEAFF.

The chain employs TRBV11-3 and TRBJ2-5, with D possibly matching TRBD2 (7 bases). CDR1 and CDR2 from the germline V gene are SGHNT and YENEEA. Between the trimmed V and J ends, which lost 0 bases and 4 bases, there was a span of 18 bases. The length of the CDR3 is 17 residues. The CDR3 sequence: CASSLDPSGGWGETQYF. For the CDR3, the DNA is TGTGCCAGCAGCTTAGATCCCTCGGGGGGCTGGGGAGAGACCCAGTACTTC.

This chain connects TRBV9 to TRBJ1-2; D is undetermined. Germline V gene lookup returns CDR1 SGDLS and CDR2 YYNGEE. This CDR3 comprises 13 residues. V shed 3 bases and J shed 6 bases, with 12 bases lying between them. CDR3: CASSAGEGHGYTF. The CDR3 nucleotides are TGTGCCAGCAGCGCCGGGGAGGGCCATGGCTACACCTTC.